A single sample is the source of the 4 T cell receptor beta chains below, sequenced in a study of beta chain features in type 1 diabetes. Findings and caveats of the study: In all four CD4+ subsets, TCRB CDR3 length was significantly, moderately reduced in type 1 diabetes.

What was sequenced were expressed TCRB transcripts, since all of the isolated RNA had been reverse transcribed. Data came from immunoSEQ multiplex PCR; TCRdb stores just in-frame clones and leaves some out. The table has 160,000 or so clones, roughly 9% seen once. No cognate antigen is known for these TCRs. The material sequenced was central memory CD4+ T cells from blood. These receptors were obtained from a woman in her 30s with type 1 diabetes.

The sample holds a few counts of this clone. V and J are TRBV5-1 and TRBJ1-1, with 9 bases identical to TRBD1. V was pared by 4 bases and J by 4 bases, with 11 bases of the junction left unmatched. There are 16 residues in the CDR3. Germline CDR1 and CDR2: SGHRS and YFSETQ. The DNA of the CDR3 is TGCGCCAGCAGCCCATCGGGGGACAGGGTGTTCACTGAAGCTTTCTTT. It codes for CASSPSGDRVFTEAFF.

The DNA for the CDR3 is TGTGCCACCAGCAGAGGACTAGCGGGAGGGCCGGGAGAGACCCAGTACTTC. Its protein product is CATSRGLAGGPGETQYF. The genes are TRBV15 and TRBJ2-5; 14 nucleotides align to TRBD2. Trimming removed 1 base from V and 4 bases from J; junction bases left unmatched: 5. This CDR3 has 17 residues. Germline CDR1 reads LNHNV; CDR2 reads YYDKDF (reference sequence).

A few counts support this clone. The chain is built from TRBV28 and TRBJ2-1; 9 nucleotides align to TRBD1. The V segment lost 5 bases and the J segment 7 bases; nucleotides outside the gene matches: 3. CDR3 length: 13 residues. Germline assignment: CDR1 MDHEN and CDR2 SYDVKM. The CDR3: CASSGTGINEQFF. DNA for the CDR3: TGTGCCAGCAGTGGGACAGGGATAAATGAGCAGTTCTTC.

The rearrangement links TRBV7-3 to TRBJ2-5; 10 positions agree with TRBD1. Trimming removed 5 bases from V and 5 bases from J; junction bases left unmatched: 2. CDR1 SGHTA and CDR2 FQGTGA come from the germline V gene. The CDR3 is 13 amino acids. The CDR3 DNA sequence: TGTGCCAGCAGCGAGGGACAGGGGGAGACCCAGTACTTC. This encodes CASSEGQGETQYF.